This entry lists 21 T cell receptor beta chains sequenced from one sample in a study of T-cell memory formation after mild COVID-19. TCRdb passed the 5' RACE reads through MiXCR, listing each CDR3 protein once. The profile shows hundreds of thousands of distinct CDR3 sequences, around 15% of them singletons. What was sequenced was PBMCs or a T cell subset sorted from them (not recorded which). The receptor set was obtained from a man between 18 and 29 years old who had mild COVID-19 (a few samples of this study predate the infection). Cell type and time point are not known.

This clonotype was observed many times. The chain couples TRBV5-1 to TRBJ1-4; 10 nucleotides agree with TRBD1. Trimming cost V 0 bases and J 8 bases; bases outside gene matches: 4. Germline-derived CDR1 and CDR2 are SGHRS and YFSETQ. This CDR3 comprises 15 residues. The CDR3 here is CASSLAGTGEEKLFF. CDR3 in DNA: TGCGCCAGCAGCTTGGCAGGGACAGGGGAAGAAAAACTGTTTTTT.

In its sample, this clonotype was seen many times. The CDR3 region has the DNA TGTGCCAGAGCCGGGGGTGGCACCGGGGAGCTGTTTTTT. Encoded protein: CARAGGGTGELFF. The chain recombines TRBV2 with TRBJ2-2; D is perhaps TRBD2 (6 bases). Trimming removed 9 bases from V and 4 bases from J, with 12 bases in between. Germline CDR1 and CDR2: SNHLY and FYNNEI. The CDR3 runs to 13 residues.

This clonotype turned up a few times. The chain carries TRBV2 and TRBJ2-5, with D possibly TRBD2 on 6 matching bases. The CDR3 is 15 residues long. V was cut by 1 base and J by 10 bases, with 19 bases left in between. Germline values: CDR1 SNHLY, CDR2 FYNNEI. Here the CDR3 reads CASSEGGGPPEGQYF. The CDR3 DNA reads TGTGCCAGCAGTGAAGGAGGAGGGCCCCCTGAGGGCCAGTACTTC. Variable domain in full (rest from reference TRBV2 and TRBJ2-5): EPEVTQTPSHQVTQMGQEVILRCVPISNHLYFYWYRQILGQKVEFLVSFYNNEISEKSEIFDDQFSVERPDGSNFTLKIRSTKLEDSAMYFCASSEGGGPPEGQYFGPGTRLLVL.

This clonotype was found a few times. The chain couples TRBV4-3 to TRBJ1-2; D may be TRBD1 (6 bases). Germline V CDR1 and CDR2: LGHNA, YSLEER. The CDR3 totals 13 residues. Trimming shortened V by 2 bases and J by 13 bases, and 17 bases separated the two germline ends. This CDR3 reads CASSQSRTVTGTF. DNA of the CDR3: TGCGCCAGCAGCCAATCTAGGACAGTAACAGGCACCTTC.

The chain employs TRBV7-3 and TRBJ2-3, with 9 nucleotides matching TRBD1. CDR1 is SGHTA and CDR2 is FQGTGA in the germline V gene. The CDR3 is 17 residues long. Unmatched junction bases numbered 13, after V lost 3 bases and J lost 6 bases. The CDR3 is CASSFRGGQGRRDTQYF. CDR3 in DNA: TGTGCCAGCAGCTTCAGGGGAGGACAGGGGCGGAGGGATACGCAGTATTTT.

This clonotype was seen only a few times. The chain links TRBV6-5 to TRBJ1-1; 7 bases are shared with TRBD1. Germline V gene lookup returns CDR1 MNHEY and CDR2 SVGAGI. The CDR3 totals 12 residues. Losses at the gene ends were 10 bases for V and 10 bases for J; bases not matched to a gene: 12. The CDR3 loop reads CATQIDRVRAFF. CDR3 coding DNA: TGTGCCACCCAAATCGACAGGGTTCGAGCTTTCTTT.

CDR3 sequence: CASSLAGKAAFF. CDR3 nucleotide sequence: TGTGCCAGCAGTTTGGCAGGAAAGGCAGCTTTCTTT. The rearrangement uses TRBV28 and TRBJ1-1, with D uncertain. The germline V and J ends were trimmed by 3 bases and 10 bases, with 12 bases remaining between them. The CDR3 totals 12 residues. CDR1 and CDR2 (germline): MDHEN, SYDVKM.

This clonotype occurred a few times. The rearrangement uses TRBV9 and TRBJ2-2; 9 bases line up with TRBD1. Per the germline V gene, CDR1 is SGDLS and CDR2 is YYNGEE. V was pared by 4 bases and J by 2 bases, with 6 bases of the junction left unmatched. The CDR3 runs to 16 residues. The CDR3 DNA reads as TGTGCCAGCAGCCCGATACAGGGGGCCAACACCGGGGAGCTGTTTTTT. Its protein is CASSPIQGANTGELFF.

This clonotype was seen only a few times. The chain links TRBV24-1 to TRBJ1-6; D is possibly TRBD1 (5 bases). From germline, CDR1 is KGHDR and CDR2 SFDVKD. V lost 4 bases and J 10 bases, leaving 19 bases between the germline ends. The CDR3 consists of 16 residues. CDR3 sequence: CATSEPPGSGPSPLHF. The DNA for the CDR3 is TGTGCCACCAGTGAGCCCCCGGGGTCAGGGCCGTCACCCCTCCACTTT.

This clonotype was seen many times. The V and J genes are TRBV15 and TRBJ2-3, with unresolved D. CDR3 length: 15 residues. CDR1 and CDR2 (germline): LNHNV, YYDKDF (reference sequence). Trimming shortened V by 0 bases and J by 0 bases, and 7 bases separated the two germline ends. This CDR3 is CATSRDQPSTDTQYF. Written as DNA, the CDR3 is TGTGCCACCAGCAGAGACCAGCCGAGCACAGATACGCAGTATTTT.

This chain uses TRBV6-2 or TRBV6-3 with TRBJ1-5, with D possibly TRBD1 on 5 matching bases. The CDR3 contains 13 residues. Trimming left V 6 bases short and J 9 bases short, with 15 bases between. Germline lookup yields CDR1 MNHEY and CDR2 SVGEGT. As DNA, the CDR3 is TGTGCCAGCAGCTACCGTGGGGCCGGGCCCCAGCATTTT. The encoded protein is CASSYRGAGPQHF.

In its sample, this clonotype was seen a few times. This chain connects TRBV6-6 to TRBJ2-3, with D perhaps assigned TRBD1 or TRBD2 (7 bases each). CDR1 and CDR2 from the germline V gene are MNHNY and SVGAGI (reference sequence). This CDR3 is 17 amino acids long. V lost 6 bases and J 2 bases, leaving 21 bases between the germline ends. The DNA for the CDR3 is TGTGCCAGCAGGAGATCCAGGGGGGGCTTTTACACAGATACGCAGTATTTT. This encodes CASRRSRGGFYTDTQYF.

This chain uses TRBV27 with TRBJ2-1, with D tentatively TRBD1 (7 bases). Trimming took off 5 bases at V and 3 bases at J, with 26 bases between the two ends. Germline lookup yields CDR1 MNHEY and CDR2 SMNVEV (reference sequence). This CDR3 spans 19 amino acids. The CDR3: CASSGDRLRDSDNYNEQFF. DNA of the CDR3: TGTGCCAGCAGTGGGGACAGACTAAGGGACTCAGATAACTACAATGAGCAGTTCTTC.

This clonotype was picked up many times. The CDR3 region has the DNA TGCAGCACCTGGGGGCAGGGGGCATCTGAAGCTTTCTTT. This translates into CSTWGQGASEAFF. The chain uses TRBV29-1 and TRBJ1-1; the match to TRBD1 covers 8 bases. Trimming at V came to 8 bases and at J to 6 bases, leaving 11 bases not matched to a gene. Germline CDR1 and CDR2: SQVTM and ANQGSEA. The CDR3 loop spans 13 amino acids.

This clonotype appeared many times. The chain combines TRBV7-6 with TRBJ2-3; D is unresolved. Germline V CDR1 and CDR2: SGHVS, FNYEAQ. The CDR3 is 14 residues long. V was pared by 1 base and J by 5 bases, with 10 bases between. CDR3 protein: CASSLGASQDTQYF. CDR3 nucleotide sequence: TGTGCCAGCAGCTTAGGGGCTAGTCAAGATACGCAGTATTTT.

The chain is built from TRBV5-1 and TRBJ1-1, with D possibly matching TRBD1 (6 bases). The CDR3 contains 16 residues. CDR1 SGHRS and CDR2 YFSETQ come from the germline V gene. Deletions cut 5 bases from V and 3 bases from J, with 20 bases between. CDR3 loop: CASRSPRPAGDTEAFF. The CDR3 nucleotides read TGCGCCAGCAGATCCCCCCGGCCGGCAGGGGACACTGAAGCTTTCTTT.

This clonotype was seen a handful of times. The CDR3 here is CASSPLPTSTDTQYF. The CDR3 region has the DNA TGTGCCAGCTCACCGCTTCCGACTAGCACAGATACGCAGTATTTT. This chain uses TRBV18 with TRBJ2-3; no reliable D call. CDR1 and CDR2 (germline): KGHSH, LQKENI. This CDR3 spans 15 amino acids. Trimming stripped 3 bases from V and 0 bases from J, with 10 bases between.

The table lists this clonotype with a count of one. V and J are TRBV9 and TRBJ1-1, with D unresolved. This CDR3 contains 14 residues. V was cut by 1 base and J by 4 bases, with 11 bases left in between. Germline CDR1 and CDR2: SGDLS and YYNGEE. CDR3 sequence: CASSVQRWGTEAFF. CDR3 DNA: TGTGCCAGCAGCGTACAAAGGTGGGGCACTGAAGCTTTCTTT.

The chain recombines TRBV5-1 with TRBJ2-1, with 7 bases aligning to TRBD2. This CDR3 spans 15 amino acids. The junction had 4 bases not matched to a gene; V was cut back by 3 bases and J by 1 base. CDR1 SGHRS and CDR2 YFSETQ come from the germline V gene. For the CDR3, the DNA is TGCGCCAGCAGCTACCCGGGGGGTTCCTACAATGAGCAGTTCTTC. As protein: CASSYPGGSYNEQFF.

This clonotype showed up just a few times. This chain joins TRBV10-3 and TRBJ2-1; maybe TRBD2 (5 bases). Germline values: CDR1 ENHRY, CDR2 SYGVKD. V lost 0 bases and J 8 bases, leaving 26 bases between the germline ends. CDR3 length: 19 amino acids. CDR3 bases: TGTGCCATCAGTGAGTCCGGGATACCGTTTGCCCCGCGAGGCGATGAGCAGTTCTTC. It codes for CAISESGIPFAPRGDEQFF.

This clonotype was seen a handful of times. J is TRBJ2-1 and V is TRBV12-3 or TRBV12-4; 8 nucleotides match TRBD2. The CDR3 loop spans 15 amino acids. V shed 5 bases, J shed 9 bases, and the junction held 12 bases outside the gene matches. The CDR3 region has the DNA TGTGCCAGCAGTGGGCCCGGGGGGGCTTTGAGTGAGCAGTTCTTC. It is translated as CASSGPGGALSEQFF.